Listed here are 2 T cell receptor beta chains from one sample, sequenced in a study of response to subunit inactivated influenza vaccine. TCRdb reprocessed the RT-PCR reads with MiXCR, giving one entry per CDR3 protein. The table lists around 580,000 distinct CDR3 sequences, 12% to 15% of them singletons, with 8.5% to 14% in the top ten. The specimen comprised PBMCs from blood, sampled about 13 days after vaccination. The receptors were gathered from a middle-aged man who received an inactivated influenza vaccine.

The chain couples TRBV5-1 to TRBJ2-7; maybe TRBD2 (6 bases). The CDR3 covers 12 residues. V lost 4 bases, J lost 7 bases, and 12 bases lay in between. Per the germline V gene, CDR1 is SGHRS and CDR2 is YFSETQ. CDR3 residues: CASSPGGREQYF. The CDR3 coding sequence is TGCGCCAGCAGCCCTGGGGGGAGAGAGCAGTACTTC.

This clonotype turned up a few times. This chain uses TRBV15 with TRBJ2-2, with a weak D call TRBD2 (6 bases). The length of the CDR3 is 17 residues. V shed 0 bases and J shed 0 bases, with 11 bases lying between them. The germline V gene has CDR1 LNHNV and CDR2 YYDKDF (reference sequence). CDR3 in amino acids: CATSRDLGSSNTGELFF. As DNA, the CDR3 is TGTGCCACCAGCAGAGATCTCGGGAGTTCGAACACCGGGGAGCTGTTTTTT.